One sample yielded the 5 T cell receptor beta chains listed below, sequenced in a study of Ad26.COV2.S vaccination and SARS-CoV-2 variants. Here immunoSEQ multiplex PCR was the method, and the copy in TCRdb shows in-frame clones only, minus some. This table has around 500,000 clones, 70% to 90% appearing once. Noted treatment: roughly 19 received Ad26.COV2.S at low or high dose, single or two shots; 5 received placebo; per-sample allocation not given. The investigators took samples on day 63 after the first vaccine or placebo injection. Specimen: peripheral blood, collected in a trial of Ad26.COV2.S vaccine versus placebo. Source of these receptors: a person between 18 and 65 years old who received the Ad26.COV2.S COVID-19 vaccine or a placebo.

The chain is built from TRBV6-2 or TRBV6-3 and TRBJ1-1, with D possibly TRBD1 on 5 matching bases. CDR1 and CDR2 from the germline V gene are MNHEY and SVGEGT. Trimming cost V 6 bases and J 3 bases, with 14 bases left between them. The CDR3 has 14 residues. The CDR3 DNA is TGTGCCAGCAGCCTCAGGCCGGGGCACACTGAAGCTTTCTTT. Translated: CASSLRPGHTEAFF.

V gene TRBV28 combines with J gene TRBJ1-2; a possible D gene is TRBD1 (5 bases). The CDR3 sequence is 15 residues long. The V end was cut by 2 bases, the J end by 4 bases, with 14 bases between. Germline V gene lookup returns CDR1 MDHEN and CDR2 SYDVKM. CDR3 protein: CASSLGGQGAYGYTF. The CDR3 nucleotides are TGTGCCAGCAGTTTAGGCGGGCAGGGAGCCTATGGCTACACCTTC.

The chain carries TRBV11-2 and TRBJ1-5; no clear D gene. Looked up from germline, CDR1 is SGHAT and CDR2 is FQNNGV. This CDR3 contains 15 residues. Trimming shortened V by 1 base and J by 6 bases, and 13 bases separated the two germline ends. CDR3 DNA sequence: TGTGCCAGCAGCTTAGGCCAGGTAGCAGGTCAGCCCCAGCATTTT. Its translation is CASSLGQVAGQPQHF.

The chain recombines TRBV28 with TRBJ1-6; D perhaps matches TRBD1 (5 bases). The CDR3 loop spans 20 amino acids. Germline assignment: CDR1 MDHEN and CDR2 SYDVKM. The V end lost 6 bases, the J end lost 0 bases, and 24 bases lay between the germline ends. The CDR3 protein is CASRAPAGRRKHSYNSPLHF. The CDR3 DNA follows: TGTGCCAGCAGGGCACCAGCGGGACGGAGAAAACACTCCTATAATTCACCCCTCCACTTT.

The V gene is TRBV4-1, the J gene TRBJ2-5; 8 positions match TRBD2. CDR3 length: 17 residues. Trimming removed 2 bases from V and 0 bases from J; junction bases left unmatched: 8. CDR1 MGHRA and CDR2 YSYEKL come from the germline V gene. The CDR3 DNA is TGCGCCAGCAGCCAAACCACAGCGGGAGAATACCAAGAGACCCAGTACTTC. Translating it yields CASSQTTAGEYQETQYF.